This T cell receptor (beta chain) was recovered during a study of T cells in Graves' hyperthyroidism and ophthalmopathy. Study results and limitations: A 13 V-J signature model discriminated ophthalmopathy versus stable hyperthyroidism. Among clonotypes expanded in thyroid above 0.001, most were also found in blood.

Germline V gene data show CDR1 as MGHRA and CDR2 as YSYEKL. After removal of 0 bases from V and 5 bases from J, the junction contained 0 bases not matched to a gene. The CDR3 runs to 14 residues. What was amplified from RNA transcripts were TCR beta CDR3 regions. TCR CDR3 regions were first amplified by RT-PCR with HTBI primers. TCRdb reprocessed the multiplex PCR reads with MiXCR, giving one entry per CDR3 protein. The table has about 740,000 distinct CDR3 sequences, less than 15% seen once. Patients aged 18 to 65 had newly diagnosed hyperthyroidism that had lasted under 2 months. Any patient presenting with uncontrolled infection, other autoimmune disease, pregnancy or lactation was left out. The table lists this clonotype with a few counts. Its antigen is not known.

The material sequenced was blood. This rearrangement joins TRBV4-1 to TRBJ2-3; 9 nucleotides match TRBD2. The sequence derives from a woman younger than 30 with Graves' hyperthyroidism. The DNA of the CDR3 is TGCGCCAGCAGCCAAGAGACTAGCGGAGATACGCAGTATTTT. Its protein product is CASSQETSGDTQYF.